Following are 14 T cell receptor beta chains from one sample sequenced in a study of blood T cells in healthy people across ages (dated by TCRdb to the mid-2010s). The method was 5' RACE. Instrument used: Illumina HiSeq 2500. A second PCR of roughly 7 to 11 cycles was performed with a sample-barcoded 5' primer and a J-beta primer mix. TCRdb cleaned the public reads at Q25 with fastp, built clones with MiXCR and kept in-frame beta chains. Rows merge per CDR3 protein into single entries with the most common DNA and genes. A total of roughly 1.4 million distinct CDR3 sequences appear in this sample, roughly 59% of them only once. The ten most abundant clones make up under 8.5% of the sample. The sample was blood. Receptor source: a young man in good health.

The V gene is TRBV28, the J gene TRBJ1-2; perhaps TRBD1 as D (6 bases). The germline V gene has CDR1 MDHEN and CDR2 SYDVKM. V dropped 3 bases and J dropped 3 bases, with 11 bases sitting between them. This CDR3 is 14 amino acids long. The CDR3 DNA follows: TGTGCCAGCAGTTTCGGGGGGACATACTATGGCTACACCTTC. Protein: CASSFGGTYYGYTF.

The CDR3 DNA follows: TGTGCCAGCAGTTTCGGACAGGGCTTTGGCTACACCTTC. Translated: CASSFGQGFGYTF. The chain is built from TRBV12-3 or TRBV12-4 and TRBJ1-2; 8 bases fit TRBD1. The CDR3 loop spans 13 amino acids. V lost 3 bases and J lost 7; bases outside the gene matches: 4.

This clonotype was picked up many times. The germline gene is not matched at one end of the junction; a read error may be the cause. The chain has TRBV5-1 and TRBJ2-3, with D perhaps matching TRBD1 (5 bases). The CDR3 sequence is 12 residues long. CDR1 is SGHRS, CDR2 YFSETQ, per germline. CDR3 nucleotide sequence: TGTGCCAGCAGCTTAGGGGCAGATACGCAGTATTTT. This codes for CASSLGADTQYF. Variable domain in full (rest from reference TRBV5-1 and TRBJ2-3): KAGVTQTPRYLIKTRGQQVTLSCSPISGHRSVSWYQQTPGQGLQFLFEYFSETQRNKGNFPGRFSGRQFSNSRSEMNVSTLELGDSALYLCASSLGADTQYFGPGTRLTVL.

The rearrangement uses TRBV5-1 and TRBJ2-4; 8 bases fit TRBD1. After removal of 0 bases from V and 2 bases from J, the junction contained 4 bases not matched to a gene. The CDR3 consists of 16 residues. Germline assignment: CDR1 SGHRS and CDR2 YFSETQ. In nucleotides, the CDR3 is TGCGCCAGCAGCTTGGCAGGGGGCGCGCCCAAAAACATTCAGTACTTC. Translation: CASSLAGGAPKNIQYF.

This clonotype turned up a few times. This sequence joins TRBV9 and TRBJ2-3; possible D gene TRBD2, 8 bases. Germline loops: CDR1 SGDLS, CDR2 YYNGEE. The CDR3 is 19 amino acids. V was trimmed by 0 bases and J by 6 bases, leaving 26 bases between them. CDR3 DNA sequence: TGTGCCAGCAGCGTAGGGGACAGCGGGAGTAGTGGCAACCCGGATACGCAGTATTTT. The encoded protein is CASSVGDSGSSGNPDTQYF.

In its sample, this clonotype was seen a few times. The rearrangement links TRBV20-1 to TRBJ1-6; D gene ambiguous. The CDR3 spans 12 residues. V was cut by 5 bases and J by 7 bases, with 9 bases left in between. The germline gives CDR1 DFQATT, CDR2 SNEGSKA (reference sequence). CDR3 sequence: CSALTGNSPLHF. CDR3 DNA: TGCAGTGCTTTGACGGGGAATTCACCCCTCCACTTT.

This clonotype was seen more than once but under ten times. The chain carries TRBV28 and TRBJ1-2; the D gene is possibly TRBD1 (6 bases). Trimming removed 6 bases from V and 8 bases from J, with 16 bases in between. Germline V gene lookup returns CDR1 MDHEN and CDR2 SYDVKM. The CDR3 runs to 13 residues. CDR3 coding DNA: TGTGCCAGCAGAGAACAGGGAGGTAGCGGCTACACCTTC. It translates to CASREQGGSGYTF.

The CDR3 coding sequence is TGTGCCATCAGTGAGGAAGGGGGGGCTTACGAGCAGTACTTC. This encodes CAISEEGGAYEQYF. The genes are TRBV10-3 and TRBJ2-7; the D gene is possibly TRBD2 (7 bases). Germline V CDR1 and CDR2: ENHRY, SYGVKD. CDR3 length equals 14 residues. V dropped 2 bases and J dropped 4 bases, with 12 bases sitting between them.

The chain carries TRBV6-4 and TRBJ1-4, with 8 bases matching TRBD1. With 7 bases clipped from V and 6 bases from J, the junction kept 10 bases outside the gene matches. The CDR3 sequence is 15 residues long. The germline V gene has CDR1 MRHNA and CDR2 SNTAGT. CDR3 region: CASKSQGEGDEKLFF. CDR3 bases: TGTGCCAGCAAGTCACAGGGGGAAGGAGATGAAAAACTGTTTTTT.

The chain joins TRBV7-9 to TRBJ2-1; D is unclear. V was clipped by 4 bases and J by 8 bases, with 9 bases between them. The CDR3 sequence is 12 residues long. Germline CDR1 is SEHNR and CDR2 is FQNEAQ (reference sequence). CDR3 in DNA: TGTGCCAGCAGCTCATACGTATATGAGCAGTTCTTC. Translated, it gives CASSSYVYEQFF.

Of note for this clonotype: Its ends do not fully match the called genes, so a read error is possible. The CDR3 reads CASSFGSSCEQYF. The CDR3 DNA is TGTGCCAGCAGCTTCGGGAGCTCCTGCGAGCAGTACTTC. The chain couples TRBV13 to TRBJ2-5; tentatively, D is TRBD2 (6 bases). The DNA end is a closer match to TRBJ2-7, so the J assignment may be wrong. Looked up from germline, CDR1 is PRHDT and CDR2 is FYEKMQ (reference sequence). CDR3 length: 13 residues.

This clonotype was counted only a few times. The junction differs from germline at one of its ends, possibly a read error. The chain carries TRBV27 and TRBJ1-6; no reliable D call. The germline gives CDR1 MNHEY, CDR2 SMNVEV (reference sequence). The CDR3 loop spans 15 amino acids. CDR3 protein: CASSGVGYYSSPLHF. The CDR3, as DNA: TGTGCCAGCAGTGGGGTTGGATATTATAGTTCACCCCTCCACTTT.

This chain joins TRBV4-2 and TRBJ2-1; D is unresolved. CDR3 size: 14 residues. V gave up 1 base and J gave up 9 bases, with 13 bases separating them. Germline lookup yields CDR1 LGHNA and CDR2 YNFKEQ. In DNA form, the CDR3 reads TGTGCCAGCAGCCAAGCCGGTGGCGTCGCTGAGCAGTTCTTC. It codes for CASSQAGGVAEQFF.

This clonotype was seen a handful of times. The CDR3 DNA reads as TGCAGTGCAGGGACTAGCGGGGCGCAGTATTTT. Encoded protein: CSAGTSGAQYF. V is TRBV20-1 and J is TRBJ2-3; 13 positions match TRBD2. Trimming took 6 bases from V and 10 from J; bases not matched to a gene: 1. Germline V gene data show CDR1 as DFQATT and CDR2 as SNEGSKA (reference sequence). CDR3 length: 11 residues.